Following are 7 T cell receptor beta chains from one sample sequenced in a study of blood T cell repertoires in COVID-19. TCRdb keeps only in-frame clones here, not all; method: immunoSEQ multiplex PCR. This table holds 300,000 or so clones, 80% to 90% found once. The sequenced sample consisted of peripheral blood. These TCRs come from a woman between 40 and 50 years old who had recovered from COVID-19.

The chain joins TRBV7-3 to TRBJ1-1; unclear D gene. V was shortened by 0 bases and J by 7 bases, with 9 bases between the two germline ends. The CDR3 spans 13 residues. The germline CDR1 and CDR2 sequences are SGHTA and FQGTGA. The CDR3 is CASSLTEDGEAFF. Here the CDR3 DNA reads TGTGCCAGCAGCTTAACGGAGGACGGTGAAGCTTTCTTT.

This clone was recorded only once. This chain joins TRBV3-1 (or the pseudogene TRBV3-2) and TRBJ2-1; D may be TRBD2 (6 bases). Between the trimmed V and J ends, which lost 4 bases and 7 bases, there was a span of 17 bases. Per germline, CDR1 LGHDT and CDR2 YNNKEL (reference sequence). The CDR3 sequence is 15 residues long. CDR3 in amino acids: CASSRRLAKGNEQFF. The DNA for the CDR3 is TGTGCCAGCAGCCGACGGCTAGCGAAGGGAAATGAGCAGTTCTTC.

The chain employs TRBV7-8 and TRBJ1-1; D possibly corresponds to TRBD1 (5 bases). The CDR3 covers 15 residues. Germline V lookup: CDR1 SGHVS, CDR2 FQNEAQ. Between the trimmed V and J ends, which lost 3 bases and 0 bases, there was a span of 11 bases. CDR3 coding DNA: TGTGCCAGCAGCTTGGGGACTGGAATGAACACTGAAGCTTTCTTT. This gives the protein CASSLGTGMNTEAFF.

This chain joins TRBV9 and TRBJ2-3, with D uncertain. CDR1 and CDR2 from the germline V gene are SGDLS and YYNGEE. This CDR3 spans 14 amino acids. V gave up 2 bases and J gave up 0 bases, with 7 bases separating them. The CDR3 loop reads CASSVTPSTDTQYF. The CDR3 region has the DNA TGTGCCAGCAGCGTTACACCTAGCACAGATACGCAGTATTTT.

V usage is TRBV11-2 and J usage is TRBJ2-7; a weak D match, TRBD1 (8 bases). The CDR3 sequence is 15 residues long. The ends were cut back, 5 bases at V and 5 bases at J, with 19 bases in the middle. CDR1 is SGHAT and CDR2 is FQNNGV in the germline V gene. As DNA, the CDR3 is TGTGCCAGCAGCCCCCACGGACAGGGAGGGAACGAGCAGTACTTC. Protein sequence: CASSPHGQGGNEQYF.

The rearrangement links TRBV2 to TRBJ2-7; 7 positions match TRBD1. The CDR3 has 15 amino acids. V lost 6 bases and J lost 1; bases outside the gene matches: 9. CDR1 SNHLY and CDR2 FYNNEI come from the germline V gene. CDR3 sequence reads: CASRGRTGLSYEQYF. The CDR3 DNA reads as TGTGCCAGCAGAGGAAGGACAGGCCTATCCTACGAGCAGTACTTC. Full variable domain (remainder filled in from reference TRBV2 and TRBJ2-7): EPEVTQTPSHQVTQMGQEVILRCVPISNHLYFYWYRQILGQKVEFLVSFYNNEISEKSEIFDDQFSVERPDGSNFTLKIRSTKLEDSAMYFCASRGRTGLSYEQYFGPGTRLTVT.

The gene calls are TRBV19 and TRBJ2-7; 7 bases match TRBD1. This CDR3 is 15 amino acids long. Germline CDR1 reads LNHDA; CDR2 reads SQIVND (reference sequence). The J segment lost 5 bases and the V segment lost 5 bases, leaving 12 bases of the junction unmatched. The DNA of the CDR3 is TGTGCCAGTAGTTCAACAGGGGCGGGCGAGAACGAGCAGTACTTC. It translates to CASSSTGAGENEQYF.